This TCR beta chain appears in the sequencing data of a study of PD-L1 blockade in urothelial cancer. The CDR3 sequence is 17 residues long. Anywhere from 1 to 8 samples came from each patient, spanning pretreatment and on-treatment. The table lists this clone with a few counts. The repertoire was sequenced with immunoSEQ multiplex PCR; TCRdb's copy has only in-frame clones and lacks some. The sample has about 84,000 clones; roughly 82% are singletons. The chain carries TRBV21-1 and TRBJ2-7; TRBD1 is the table's D call and was not checked against the DNA. TRBV21-1 is a pseudogene. The specimen was PBMCs, collected around atezolizumab (anti-PD-L1) treatment. The clonotype comes from a man aged 65-85 years with urothelial cancer. In DNA form, the CDR3 reads TGTGCCAGCAGCAAAGGGGTGGACAGGGAGAGTATGTACGAGCAGTACTTC. This codes for CASSKGVDRESMYEQYF.